This record concerns one TCR beta chain sequence. The data originate from a study of blood T cell repertoires in COVID-19. In the original processing: From reference gene primer amplification, estimates of nucleated cell counts were derived. Clones were sequenced by immunoSEQ multiplex PCR, and TCRdb holds only the in-frame ones, with some missing. D and trimming come from the DNA, and the V and J calls and clone size come from that table. Among 170,000 or so clones listed, 90% were seen once. Specimen: peripheral blood. This TCR came from a man aged 45-65 years with acute or convalescent COVID-19.

CDR3 amino acids: CASSLGTPRAKRDYGYTF. The CDR3 nucleotides read TGTGCCAGCAGCTTAGGGACCCCCAGGGCGAAAAGAGACTATGGCTACACCTTC. The chain links TRBV7-9 to TRBJ1-2; TRBD1 is a possible D gene (5 bases). The V end was cut by 1 base, the J end by 3 bases, with 21 bases between. The germline V gene encodes CDR1 SEHNR and CDR2 FQNEAQ (reference sequence). The CDR3 is 18 residues long.